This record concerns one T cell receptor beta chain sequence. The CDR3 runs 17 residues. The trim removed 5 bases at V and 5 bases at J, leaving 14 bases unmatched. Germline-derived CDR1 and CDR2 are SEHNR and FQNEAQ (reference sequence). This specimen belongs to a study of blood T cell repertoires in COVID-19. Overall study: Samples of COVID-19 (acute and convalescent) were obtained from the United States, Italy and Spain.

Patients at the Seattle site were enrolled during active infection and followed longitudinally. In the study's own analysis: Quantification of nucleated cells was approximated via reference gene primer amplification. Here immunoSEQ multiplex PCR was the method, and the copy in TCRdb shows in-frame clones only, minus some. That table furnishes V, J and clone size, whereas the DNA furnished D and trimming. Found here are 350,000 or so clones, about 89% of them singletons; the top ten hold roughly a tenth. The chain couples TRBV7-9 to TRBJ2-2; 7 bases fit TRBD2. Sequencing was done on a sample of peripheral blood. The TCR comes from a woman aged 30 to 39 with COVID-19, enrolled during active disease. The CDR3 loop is CASSPGLGGRGTGELFF. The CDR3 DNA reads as TGTGCCAGCAGCCCGGGACTCGGCGGGAGAGGAACCGGGGAGCTGTTTTTT.